This T cell receptor (beta chain) was recovered during a study of T cell responses to AZD1222 COVID-19 vaccine. Study conclusions and caveats: Of spike-specific TCRs, nearly half reportedly target regions left unmutated in variants. Spike as a whole was targeted by vaccine-associated CD4 TCRs, dominant at 160-218 and 743-854. Among those given AZD1222, only 5 to 7 were seropositive at baseline.

CDR1 LGHNA and CDR2 YNFKEQ come from the germline V gene. V lost 6 bases, J lost 5 bases, and 8 bases stayed unmatched. The CDR3 spans 14 residues. On this clone itself: Its target is unknown.

TCRdb's copy holds only in-frame clones and misses some; the assay was immunoSEQ multiplex PCR. The sample shows 85,000 to 120,000 clones, under 90% of them seen only once. The chain uses TRBV4-2 and TRBJ2-7; TRBD1 matches 9 bases. The clonotype comes from an adult in good health. Sequencing was performed on peripheral blood, taken on day 0 of AZD1222 vaccination. The CDR3 DNA follows: TGTGCCAGCAGAATGGGACAGGGTAAGGACGAGCAGTACTTC. It codes for CASRMGQGKDEQYF.